These 30 T cell receptor beta chains came from one sample sequenced in a study of T cells in Graves' hyperthyroidism and ophthalmopathy. There were TCR beta CDR3 regions amplified from RNA transcripts. In the first-round RT-PCR of the TCR CDR3, the HTBI primer set was used. MiXCR, run by TCRdb on the multiplex PCR reads, gives a single entry per CDR3 protein. The sample holds roughly 710,000 distinct CDR3 sequences, approximately 36% seen once. Sequencing used blood. These TCRs come from a middle-aged woman with Graves' hyperthyroidism.

This clonotype was seen more than once but under ten times. CDR3 coding DNA: TGCGCCAGCAGCCAAGATCTGTTTGGACAGCCCCAGCATTTT. Amino acids: CASSQDLFGQPQHF. This chain links TRBV4-3 with TRBJ1-5; D uncertain. Trimming cost V 0 bases and J 7 bases, with 10 bases left between them. CDR3 size: 14 residues. Germline CDR1 and CDR2: LGHNA and YSLEER.

Worth noting for this clonotype: A clone one base away is much larger, so this may be a read error. The chain employs TRBV12-3 or TRBV12-4 and TRBJ1-4; D not certain. This CDR3 is 12 amino acids long. The CDR3 loop reads CASSFGREKLLF. The CDR3 DNA reads as TGTGCCAGCAGTTTTGGGCGTGAAAAACTGCTTTTT.

This clonotype was observed a handful of times. This rearrangement joins TRBV14 to TRBJ1-1; D remains ambiguous. Germline V gene data show CDR1 as SGHDN and CDR2 as FVKESK. The CDR3 length is 18 residues. V was clipped by 0 bases and J by 1 base, with 18 bases between them. This CDR3 reads CASSQESFFGSGNTEAFF. The CDR3, as DNA: TGTGCCAGCAGCCAAGAGAGTTTCTTCGGCTCGGGGAACACTGAAGCTTTCTTT.

V and J are TRBV4-1 and TRBJ2-7, with TRBD2 identical over 11 bases. The CDR3 extends over 15 amino acids. Per germline, CDR1 MGHRA and CDR2 YSYEKL. With V trimmed by 3 bases and J by 2 bases, 3 bases remained unmatched. The CDR3 DNA is TGCGCCAGCAGCCACGGGACTAGCGGAACCTACGAGCAGTACTTC. This sequence encodes CASSHGTSGTYEQYF.

This clonotype appeared a few times. This sequence joins TRBV30 and TRBJ1-1; 8 bases line up with TRBD1. The CDR3 has 14 amino acids. Germline V gives CDR1 GTSNPN, CDR2 SVGIG (reference sequence). V was clipped by 4 bases and J by 7 bases; unmatched bases: 11. The CDR3 DNA sequence: TGTGCCTGGACCTCGGGACAGGCGCCGGGTGAAGCTTTCTTT. Encoded protein: CAWTSGQAPGEAFF.

This clonotype has more than one count but fewer than ten. The chain uses TRBV7-2 and TRBJ1-3; tentative D call: TRBD1 (5 bases). The V gene lost 4 bases and the J gene lost 0 bases, with 16 bases spanning the gap. Germline lookup yields CDR1 SGHTA and CDR2 FQGNSA. The length of the CDR3 is 17 residues. This CDR3 reads CASSSATGLNSGNTIYF. The CDR3 DNA reads TGTGCCAGCAGCTCCGCCACGGGACTTAACTCTGGAAACACCATATATTTT.

The CDR3 loop is CATSDGSGYYGYTF. The DNA for the CDR3 is TGTGCCACCAGTGATGGGTCAGGTTACTATGGCTACACCTTC. This chain uses TRBV24-1 with TRBJ1-2; D is uncertain. The CDR3 sequence is 14 residues long. In germline, CDR1 is KGHDR, CDR2 SFDVKD. The germline V and J ends were trimmed by 3 bases and 3 bases, with 10 bases remaining between them.

V usage is TRBV25-1 and J usage is TRBJ1-3, with D unresolved. V lost 8 bases and J lost 0, with 20 bases in between. The CDR3 has 17 residues. The V gene's germline CDR1 is MGHDK and CDR2 SYGVNS. The CDR3 nucleotides read TGTGCCAGCTCACTTAACCTGGAGACGGCCTCTGGAAACACCATATATTTT. It yields the protein CASSLNLETASGNTIYF.

The chain uses TRBV28 and TRBJ1-3; no clear D gene. Germline assignment: CDR1 MDHEN and CDR2 SYDVKM. Trimming shortened V by 7 bases and J by 4 bases, and 8 bases separated the two germline ends. This CDR3 region has 12 residues. The CDR3 coding sequence is TGTGCCAGCACCGACATAGGAAACACCATATATTTT. Translating it yields CASTDIGNTIYF.

V gene TRBV12-3 or TRBV12-4 combines with J gene TRBJ1-2, with D possibly matching TRBD1 (5 bases). V lost 3 bases and J lost 8, with 10 bases in between. There are 12 residues in the CDR3. CDR3: CASSFRVTGYTF. CDR3 DNA sequence: TGTGCCAGCAGTTTCAGGGTTACCGGCTACACCTTC.

This clonotype was counted between two and nine times. This chain's CDR3 is CASRGSVYGYTF. The CDR3 nucleotides read TGTGCCAGCAGAGGGAGCGTCTATGGCTACACCTTC. J is TRBJ1-2 and V is TRBV28; the D is unclear. The CDR3 is 12 residues long. V was pared by 6 bases and J by 4 bases, with 9 bases between. CDR1 MDHEN and CDR2 SYDVKM come from the germline V gene.

This clonotype was observed a few times. The rearrangement joins TRBV19 to TRBJ1-2, with a weak D call TRBD1 (5 bases). The germline V gene encodes CDR1 LNHDA and CDR2 SQIVND (reference sequence). V lost 1 base and J lost 7, with 10 bases in between. This CDR3 contains 13 residues. CDR3 amino acids: CASSIAGDPGYTF. CDR3 bases: TGTGCCAGTAGTATAGCCGGGGACCCTGGCTACACCTTC.

The chain joins TRBV10-3 to TRBJ2-5; 9 nucleotides match TRBD2. Germline V lookup: CDR1 ENHRY, CDR2 SYGVKD. Trimming at V came to 2 bases and at J to 4 bases, leaving 8 bases not matched to a gene. The CDR3 has 16 amino acids. CDR3 protein: CAISEASGDFGETQYF. The CDR3 DNA follows: TGTGCCATCAGTGAGGCTAGCGGGGATTTTGGAGAGACCCAGTACTTC.

This sequence joins TRBV6-2 or TRBV6-3 and TRBJ1-1; D possibly corresponds to TRBD1 (6 bases). V lost 2 bases and J 4 bases, leaving 14 bases between the germline ends. Germline V gene data show CDR1 as MNHEY and CDR2 as SVGEGT. This CDR3 contains 15 residues. The CDR3 coding sequence is TGTGCCAGCAGTTACGATCGGGGGGCGGGCACTGAAGCTTTCTTT. Translating it yields CASSYDRGAGTEAFF.

This chain links TRBV2 with TRBJ1-5; D possibly corresponds to TRBD1 (6 bases). Germline V gene data show CDR1 as SNHLY and CDR2 as FYNNEI. The CDR3 is made up of 14 amino acids. Trimming removed 8 bases at V and 7 bases at J, with 18 bases between. CDR3 coding DNA: TGTGCCAGCTCGTCAACAGGGTCCGCCCAGCCCCAGCATTTT. It specifies CASSSTGSAQPQHF.

This clonotype was seen ten or more times. Here the CDR3 DNA reads TGTGCCAGCAGCTTAGGTGTCGGCGCCGGCTCAACCCAGTACTTC. Translation gives CASSLGVGAGSTQYF. The chain carries TRBV7-8 and TRBJ2-5; D unclear. Deletions cut 1 base from V and 8 bases from J, with 17 bases between. CDR3 size: 15 residues. CDR1 and CDR2 from the germline V gene are SGHVS and FQNEAQ.

Only a few counts were recorded for this clonotype. The chain employs TRBV7-9 and TRBJ1-5; 9 bases are shared with TRBD1. This CDR3 spans 17 amino acids. CDR1 SEHNR and CDR2 FQNEAQ come from the germline V gene (reference sequence). The V segment lost 1 base and the J segment 3 bases; nucleotides outside the gene matches: 7. The CDR3 reads CASSLVFDRGNNQPQHF. The DNA for the CDR3 is TGTGCCAGCAGCTTAGTATTCGACAGGGGGAACAATCAGCCCCAGCATTTT.

V is TRBV7-2 and J is TRBJ2-2; D possibly corresponds to TRBD1 (5 bases). Germline V lookup: CDR1 SGHTA, CDR2 FQGNSA. CDR3 size: 16 residues. V was shortened by 1 base and J by 4 bases, with 13 bases between the two germline ends. In DNA form, the CDR3 reads TGTGCCAGCAGCTTAGATTGGGGCGCGGTCACCGGGGAGCTGTTTTTT. It is translated as CASSLDWGAVTGELFF.

This chain uses TRBV6-5 with TRBJ1-1; D remains unclear. The germline CDR1 and CDR2 sequences are MNHEY and SVGAGI. V lost 4 bases to trimming and J lost 8 bases, with 14 bases between them. There are 13 residues in the CDR3. In DNA form, the CDR3 reads TGTGCCAGCAGTTTCCACGGACCGCGCGAAGCTTTCTTT. This translates into CASSFHGPREAFF.

The CDR3 loop reads CASTTWGVVEQFF. CDR3 nucleotide sequence: TGTGCCAGTACGACCTGGGGGGTGGTTGAGCAGTTCTTC. V usage is TRBV19 and J usage is TRBJ2-7; TRBD2 is a possible D gene (6 bases). The J call could be wrong; TRBJ2-1 is a better fit for the DNA end. CDR3 length: 13 amino acids. The germline CDR1 and CDR2 sequences are LNHDA and SQIVND (reference sequence).

This clonotype was seen more than once but under ten times. This sequence joins TRBV9 and TRBJ2-5, with D unresolved. The length of the CDR3 is 13 residues. Germline V gives CDR1 SGDLS, CDR2 YYNGEE. Trimming removed 0 bases at V and 4 bases at J, with 7 bases between. The CDR3 coding sequence is TGTGCCAGCAGCGTAGATACCCCAGAGACCCAGTACTTC. Amino acid sequence: CASSVDTPETQYF.

The gene calls are TRBV9 and TRBJ2-5; TRBD2 is a possible D gene (5 bases). The CDR3 consists of 14 residues. V dropped 10 bases and J dropped 2 bases, with 18 bases sitting between them. Per the germline V gene, CDR1 is SGDLS and CDR2 is YYNGEE. The CDR3 bases are TGTGCCGGCACTCGGGCGGGTACTCAAGAGACCCAGTACTTC. As protein: CAGTRAGTQETQYF.

This clonotype was detected ten times or more. This sequence joins TRBV15 and TRBJ1-6, with 9 nucleotides matching TRBD1. Germline V lookup: CDR1 LNHNV, CDR2 YYDKDF (reference sequence). The ends lost 4 bases at V and 7 bases at J; junction bases unmatched: 5. The CDR3 has 15 amino acids. Here the CDR3 reads CATSILTGGNSPLHF. The DNA for the CDR3 is TGTGCCACCAGCATCCTGACAGGGGGGAATTCACCCCTCCACTTT.

This CDR3 reads CRGSGENEQYF. CDR3 nucleotide sequence: TGCAGGGGCAGCGGGGAGAACGAGCAGTACTTC. This sequence joins TRBV20-1 and TRBJ2-7; TRBD2 matches 7 bases. The CDR3 extends over 11 amino acids. Germline CDR1 reads DFQATT; CDR2 reads SNEGSKA (reference sequence).

This clonotype was found many times. Written as DNA, the CDR3 is TGTGCCAGCAGCCCCGACGAGGTCTATGGCTACACCTTC. Translated: CASSPDEVYGYTF. This sequence joins TRBV12-3 or TRBV12-4 and TRBJ1-2; D is undetermined. The CDR3 has 13 residues. Trimming stripped 6 bases from V and 4 bases from J, with 12 bases between.

The genes are TRBV5-1 and TRBJ2-1, with 9 bases that match TRBD2. Germline values: CDR1 SGHRS, CDR2 YFSETQ. The CDR3 runs 16 residues. After removal of 4 bases from V and 2 bases from J, the junction contained 7 bases not matched to a gene. The DNA of the CDR3 is TGCGCCAGCAGCCCCGCTAAGCGGGAGGCCTACAATGAGCAGTTCTTC. Encoded protein: CASSPAKREAYNEQFF.

The J gene is TRBJ2-7, the V gene TRBV11-3; D uncertain. The V end lost 5 bases, the J end lost 5 bases, and 7 bases lay between the germline ends. This CDR3 has 11 amino acids. Germline V gene lookup returns CDR1 SGHNT and CDR2 YENEEA. The CDR3 coding sequence is TGTGCCAGCAGCCTACTGAACGAGCAGTACTTC. Amino acids: CASSLLNEQYF.

As for this clonotype: This sequence may be a read error, since a much larger clone differs from it by one base. This sequence joins TRBV7-2 and TRBJ2-7; 12 bases are a match to TRBD2. V gave up 4 bases and J gave up 4 bases; unmatched junction bases: 11. The CDR3 has 17 amino acids. CDR1 is SGHTA and CDR2 is FQGNSA in the germline V gene. CDR3 loop: CASSSAPTTSGGYEQYF. In DNA, the CDR3 is TGTGCCAGCAGCTCCGCGCCCACGACTAGCGGGGGATACGAGCAGTACTTC.

This clonotype was recorded a few times. This chain joins TRBV27 and TRBJ1-4; D is ambiguous. Germline values: CDR1 MNHEY, CDR2 SMNVEV (reference sequence). V was shortened by 8 bases and J by 0 bases, with 4 bases between the two germline ends. CDR3 length equals 12 residues. The CDR3 DNA follows: TGTGCCAGCCCGGCAACTAATGAAAAACTGTTTTTT. Its translation is CASPATNEKLFF.

The V gene is TRBV20-1, the J gene TRBJ2-7, with 13 bases fitting TRBD2. V shed 3 bases, J shed 0 bases, and the junction held 11 bases outside the gene matches. The CDR3 is 18 amino acids. The germline V gene has CDR1 DFQATT and CDR2 SNEGSKA (reference sequence). CDR3 residues: CSASSGTSGTGYSYEQYF. The CDR3 nucleotides read TGCAGTGCTAGTTCCGGGACTAGCGGGACAGGGTACTCCTACGAGCAGTACTTC.